The 28 T cell receptor beta chains given below trace back to one sample, sequenced in a study of regulatory T cells in long-lasting Graves disease (dated by TCRdb to 2020 to 2023). The protocol used for the library was multiplex PCR. TCRdb lists the instrument as Illumina HiSeq 4000. To build TCR beta libraries, CDR3 regions were amplified by Arm-PCR using iRepertoire HTBI primers. Using fastp trimming at Q25 and MiXCR clonotype assembly, TCRdb reanalyzed the public sequencing data and kept in-frame beta chains. Each CDR3 protein appears once, grouped with its most common genes and DNA. This sample comprises hundreds of thousands of distinct CDR3 sequences, about 16% of them detected only once. The ten largest account for 12% of the sample. The time point label, as the study defines it: newly diagnosed GD, antithyroid drugs for less than 3 months. For both TCR sequencing and RNA sequencing, RNA was extracted from PBMCs in TRIzol.

In addition, the sample was reused for a study of T cells in Graves' hyperthyroidism and ophthalmopathy.

The sample consisted of peripheral blood mononuclear cells (PBMCs), taken at new diagnosis, from a patient treated with antithyroid drugs. Every receptor here comes from a man between 18 and 29 years old with Graves disease. Donor details come from another sample of the same person, matched by shared clones.

The genes are TRBV19 and TRBJ2-7; TRBD1 aligns across 10 bases. Germline assignment: CDR1 LNHDA and CDR2 SQIVND (reference sequence). This CDR3 has 14 amino acids. The ends lost 6 bases at V and 3 bases at J; junction bases unmatched: 5. The CDR3 DNA is TGTGCCAGTAGCATGGGACAGGGGATCTACGAGCAGTACTTC. Translated, it gives CASSMGQGIYEQYF.

At least ten counts were recorded for this clonotype. This rearrangement joins TRBV9 to TRBJ2-1, with D perhaps TRBD2 (6 bases). The CDR3 length is 15 residues. V was shortened by 0 bases and J by 5 bases, with 12 bases between the two germline ends. The V gene's germline CDR1 is SGDLS and CDR2 YYNGEE. CDR3 DNA sequence: TGTGCCAGCAGCGTAGGGGGACTGACTCACAATGAGCAGTTCTTC. Amino acids: CASSVGGLTHNEQFF.

This clonotype has at least ten counts. V is TRBV7-8 and J is TRBJ2-3; D might be TRBD2 (6 bases). V was trimmed by 4 bases and J by 2 bases, leaving 19 bases between them. Germline assignment: CDR1 SGHVS and CDR2 FQNEAQ. The CDR3 runs to 17 residues. As DNA, the CDR3 is TGTGCCAGCAGCTCATATCCCGGGACTTTAAACACAGATACGCAGTATTTT. Translation gives CASSSYPGTLNTDTQYF.

This clonotype was seen many times. The chain has TRBV7-2 and TRBJ2-7; D may be TRBD2 (6 bases). Per the germline V gene, CDR1 is SGHTA and CDR2 is FQGNSA. The CDR3 length is 14 residues. Between the trimmed V and J ends, which lost 1 base and 3 bases, there was a span of 10 bases. The CDR3: CASSLGREYYEQYF. CDR3 in DNA: TGTGCCAGCAGCTTAGGGAGGGAATACTACGAGCAGTACTTC.

The chain has TRBV2 and TRBJ2-1; 8 bases match TRBD2. Germline CDR1 reads SNHLY; CDR2 reads FYNNEI. This CDR3 region has 17 residues. Losses at the gene ends were 3 bases for V and 5 bases for J; bases not matched to a gene: 12. The CDR3: CASSERLATGINNEQFF. The CDR3 bases are TGTGCCAGCAGTGAGAGACTAGCGACCGGAATCAACAATGAGCAGTTCTTC.

The rearrangement uses TRBV27 and TRBJ1-2; 7 bases map to TRBD1. J was trimmed by 6 bases and V by 0 bases; bases with no gene match: 7. The CDR3 is made up of 15 amino acids. Per the germline V gene, CDR1 is MNHEY and CDR2 is SMNVEV (reference sequence). CDR3 nucleotide sequence: TGTGCCAGCAGTTTATCCCTGACAGGGTGGGATGGCTACACCTTC. It codes for CASSLSLTGWDGYTF.

This rearrangement joins TRBV20-1 to TRBJ2-1; 14 bases line up with TRBD2. The CDR3 runs 15 residues. The V and J ends lost 5 bases and 9 bases, in that order; junction bases with no gene match: 9. Germline values: CDR1 DFQATT, CDR2 SNEGSKA (reference sequence). In nucleotides, the CDR3 is TGCAGTGCTGTCCGCGGGACTAGCGGGAGTAGTGAGCAGTTCTTC. It translates to CSAVRGTSGSSEQFF.

This clonotype was recorded at least ten times. This chain connects TRBV7-3 to TRBJ2-3; D may be TRBD2 (6 bases). V was shortened by 0 bases and J by 4 bases, with 17 bases between the two germline ends. CDR1 and CDR2 from the germline V gene are SGHTA and FQGTGA. There are 17 residues in the CDR3. The CDR3 reads CASSLTTAEGGSDTQYF. The DNA of the CDR3 is TGTGCCAGCAGCTTAACCACGGCGGAGGGTGGTTCAGATACGCAGTATTTT.

This clonotype was picked up a small number of times. The chain is built from TRBV7-3 and TRBJ2-2; no firm D call. CDR3 length equals 12 residues. Per germline, CDR1 SGHTA and CDR2 FQGTGA. V lost 7 bases and J lost 3, with 6 bases in between. CDR3 in amino acids: CASTPDTGELFF. In nucleotides, the CDR3 is TGTGCCAGCACCCCTGACACCGGGGAGCTGTTTTTT.

This clonotype was found many times. V gene TRBV7-8 combines with J gene TRBJ2-7; TRBD2 agrees at 10 bases. The trim removed 4 bases at V and 4 bases at J, leaving 10 bases unmatched. The CDR3 totals 16 residues. Per germline, CDR1 SGHVS and CDR2 FQNEAQ. CDR3 sequence (DNA): TGTGCCAGCAGCTCACCCCGAGCGGGAGGGTCTTACGAGCAGTACTTC. It encodes CASSSPRAGGSYEQYF.

The chain joins TRBV12-3 or TRBV12-4 to TRBJ1-1; TRBD1 matches 12 bases. This CDR3 is built from 16 residues. Losses at the gene ends were 5 bases for V and 4 bases for J; bases not matched to a gene: 8. This CDR3 is CASSAGTGGGGTEAFF. Here the CDR3 DNA reads TGTGCCAGCAGTGCGGGGACAGGGGGCGGGGGCACTGAAGCTTTCTTT.

The chain uses TRBV30 and TRBJ2-2, with D unclear. This CDR3 spans 12 amino acids. Germline CDR1 reads GTSNPN; CDR2 reads SVGIG (reference sequence). Deletions cut 2 bases from V and 2 bases from J, with 3 bases between. This CDR3 reads CAWSPNTGELFF. Here the CDR3 DNA reads TGTGCCTGGAGTCCCAACACCGGGGAGCTGTTTTTT.

This clonotype was counted many times. The chain links TRBV6-1 to TRBJ1-5; D unresolved. The V and J ends lost 11 bases and 4 bases respectively, with 12 bases between them. The CDR3 loop spans 12 amino acids. Germline assignment: CDR1 MNHNS and CDR2 SASEGT. The CDR3 DNA reads TGTGCCGCGTGGAGGGTTAATCAGCCCCAGCATTTT. This encodes CAAWRVNQPQHF.

The V and J genes are TRBV19 and TRBJ1-2, with D perhaps TRBD1 (6 bases). Germline V gives CDR1 LNHDA, CDR2 SQIVND (reference sequence). Deletions cut 6 bases from V and 5 bases from J, with 19 bases between. This CDR3 is built from 15 residues. This chain's CDR3 is CASRPGALNEYGYTF. In nucleotides, the CDR3 is TGTGCCAGTAGGCCGGGGGCACTAAATGAATATGGCTACACCTTC.

This clonotype has only a few counts. J is TRBJ2-5 and V is TRBV5-1; D remains ambiguous. The CDR3 spans 13 residues. Deletions cut 4 bases from V and 2 bases from J, with 9 bases between. Germline V CDR1 and CDR2: SGHRS, YFSETQ. CDR3 sequence (DNA): TGCGCCAGCAGCGCAACTCCTCAAGAGACCCAGTACTTC. This encodes CASSATPQETQYF.

This clonotype was seen ten or more times. V and J are TRBV7-3 and TRBJ2-1, with 8 nucleotides matching TRBD2. CDR3 length: 16 amino acids. Germline CDR1 and CDR2: SGHTA and FQGTGA. V lost 4 bases to trimming and J lost 7 bases; unmatched junction nucleotides: 12. In DNA, the CDR3 is TGTGCCAGCAGCTCCACGAGCGGGAGCGGCGGTAATGAGCAGTTCTTC. Translated: CASSSTSGSGGNEQFF.

A remark on this clonotype: Sequence at one end of the junction differs from germline and may be a read error. The V and J genes are TRBV20-1 and TRBJ2-1, with D tentatively TRBD2 (6 bases). The germline V gene encodes CDR1 DFQATT and CDR2 SNEGSKA (reference sequence). This CDR3 comprises 15 residues. In nucleotides, the CDR3 is TGCAGTGCTAGACTCGGAGGGCCTGTGGGCAATGAGCAGTCCTTC. This gives the protein CSARLGGPVGNEQSF.

This sequence joins TRBV9 and TRBJ1-5; possible D gene TRBD1, 6 bases. The V end was cut by 4 bases, the J end by 6 bases, with 17 bases between. Per germline, CDR1 SGDLS and CDR2 YYNGEE. This CDR3 has 15 residues. The CDR3 DNA follows: TGTGCCAGCAGCTTCCTCGGGGGGGCTGGTCAGCCCCAGCATTTT. Protein sequence: CASSFLGGAGQPQHF.

This clonotype was seen a few times. The rearrangement uses TRBV20-1 and TRBJ2-7; D remains unclear. Trimming took 7 bases from V and 4 from J, leaving 17 bases between them. The CDR3 sequence is 13 residues long. Per germline, CDR1 DFQATT and CDR2 SNEGSKA (reference sequence). CDR3 sequence (DNA): TGCAGTGTCCTCACTGGGGATTCTTACGAGCAGTACTTC. This gives the protein CSVLTGDSYEQYF.

This clonotype was recorded many times. This sequence joins TRBV6-2 or TRBV6-3 and TRBJ1-1, with a tentative D call TRBD1 (5 bases). Germline-derived CDR1 and CDR2 are MNHEY and SVGEGT. Deletions cut 6 bases from V and 3 bases from J, with 11 bases between. The CDR3 runs 13 residues. The CDR3 reads CASSPGWDTEAFF. The DNA for the CDR3 is TGTGCCAGCAGCCCAGGGTGGGACACTGAAGCTTTCTTT.

This clonotype was observed a handful of times. The chain has TRBV12-3 or TRBV12-4 and TRBJ2-2; perhaps TRBD2 as D (6 bases). CDR3 length: 11 residues. V lost 8 bases, J lost 10 bases, and 11 bases lay in between. The CDR3 sequence: CASGRGTELFF. The CDR3 coding sequence is TGTGCCAGCGGGCGGGGAACGGAGCTGTTTTTT.

This clonotype was seen at least ten times. The chain joins TRBV20-1 to TRBJ2-7; 10 bases are shared with TRBD2. Looked up from germline, CDR1 is DFQATT and CDR2 is SNEGSKA (reference sequence). J gave up 4 bases and V 5 bases, and 5 bases lay outside the gene matches. The CDR3 is 13 amino acids. CDR3 sequence reads: CSAPSGSTYEQYF. The CDR3 DNA is TGCAGTGCTCCTAGCGGGAGTACATACGAGCAGTACTTC.

This chain connects TRBV20-1 to TRBJ1-2; D uncertain. V was shortened by 0 bases and J by 7 bases, with 15 bases between the two germline ends. Looked up from germline, CDR1 is DFQATT and CDR2 is SNEGSKA (reference sequence). This CDR3 has 14 amino acids. Here the CDR3 reads CSARDRTVLSGYTF. The CDR3 DNA is TGCAGTGCTAGAGATCGGACGGTGCTGAGTGGCTACACCTTC.

The chain is built from TRBV9 and TRBJ1-1; D remains ambiguous. The germline CDR1 and CDR2 sequences are SGDLS and YYNGEE. The germline V and J ends were trimmed by 3 bases and 1 base, with 7 bases remaining between them. The length of the CDR3 is 13 residues. The CDR3 sequence is CASSADPNTEAFF. CDR3 nucleotide sequence: TGTGCCAGCAGCGCGGACCCGAACACTGAAGCTTTCTTT.

This clonotype came up a few times. The chain carries TRBV6-2 or TRBV6-3 and TRBJ2-2, with D hard to call. The length of the CDR3 is 13 residues. Germline V CDR1 and CDR2: MNHEY, SVGEGT. Deletions cut 8 bases from V and 7 bases from J, with 14 bases between. CDR3: CASYRQPNGELFF. As DNA, the CDR3 is TGTGCCAGCTATCGTCAGCCGAACGGGGAGCTGTTTTTT.

The chain carries TRBV11-2 and TRBJ1-1, with a weak D call TRBD1 (5 bases). CDR3 length equals 13 residues. Germline V CDR1 and CDR2: SGHAT, FQNNGV. The CDR3 is CATGRGRGAEAFF. The CDR3 DNA follows: TGTGCAACCGGTCGGGGACGGGGCGCTGAAGCTTTCTTT.

This chain joins TRBV4-1 and TRBJ2-7; a possible D gene is TRBD2 (6 bases). V was pared by 4 bases and J by 3 bases, with 13 bases between. CDR1 is MGHRA, CDR2 YSYEKL, per germline. The CDR3 runs to 14 residues. The CDR3 DNA is TGCGCCAGCAGCCCCCGGGAGAGCGGCTACGAGCAGTACTTC. It translates to CASSPRESGYEQYF.

This clonotype was seen ten or more times. This rearrangement joins TRBV28 to TRBJ2-3; perhaps TRBD2 as D (5 bases). Germline lookup yields CDR1 MDHEN and CDR2 SYDVKM. The CDR3 has 16 residues. Between the trimmed V and J ends, which lost 3 bases and 6 bases, there was a span of 19 bases. CDR3 DNA: TGTGCCAGCAGTTTCCGGGGAATATTATCTTCGGATACGCAGTATTTT. It translates to CASSFRGILSSDTQYF.